A single sample is the source of the 29 T cell receptor beta chains below, sequenced in a study of T cell repertoires in cytomegalovirus infection. These receptors' antigens are unknown. TCRdb independently ran MiXCR on the reads; one entry per CDR3 protein. The sample lists 700,000 to 950,000 distinct CDR3 sequences, about 31% occurring once. The starting material was cultured CD8+ T cells from PBMCs, obtained from culture after CMV antigen stimulation. The receptor set was obtained from a human donor in good health (CMV status not recorded). Some clones in this sample may be carry-over from other donors' samples.

The rearrangement uses TRBV19 and TRBJ2-5; D may match TRBD1 or TRBD2 (5 bases each). The CDR3 length is 14 residues. CDR1 LNHDA and CDR2 SQIVND come from the germline V gene (reference sequence). V dropped 2 bases and J dropped 5 bases, with 12 bases sitting between them. The CDR3 region is CASSIRGGPETQYF. The CDR3 DNA reads as TGTGCCAGTAGTATACGTGGGGGTCCCGAGACCCAGTACTTC.

The chain links TRBV7-9 to TRBJ2-7; D uncertain. This CDR3 comprises 12 residues. The germline CDR1 and CDR2 sequences are SEHNR and FQNEAQ (reference sequence). The V and J ends lost 2 bases and 2 bases respectively, with 4 bases between them. The CDR3 loop reads CASSLSTYEQYV. The DNA for the CDR3 is TGTGCCAGCAGCTTATCAACCTACGAGCAGTACGTC.

This clonotype turned up a few times. The rearrangement links TRBV7-2 to TRBJ2-3; D call uncertain. The germline V gene encodes CDR1 SGHTA and CDR2 FQGNSA. The V and J ends lost 1 base and 2 bases respectively, with 13 bases between them. CDR3 length: 16 residues. In DNA form, the CDR3 reads TGTGCCAGCAGCTTAGTAATCCGCAGGCACACAGATACGCAGTATTTT. Its translation is CASSLVIRRHTDTQYF.

This clonotype was seen once. J is TRBJ2-6 and V is TRBV19, with D uncertain. The CDR3 is made up of 15 amino acids. CDR1 is LNHDA, CDR2 SQIVND, per germline (reference sequence). The germline V and J ends were trimmed by 7 bases and 0 bases, with 10 bases remaining between them. CDR3: CASTESSSGANVLTF. CDR3 in DNA: TGTGCCAGTACAGAGAGCTCCTCTGGGGCCAACGTCCTGACTTTC.

This clonotype has ten or more counts. The chain uses TRBV5-5 and TRBJ2-6; TRBD1 aligns across 9 bases. CDR1 is SGHKS and CDR2 is YYEKEE in the germline V gene (reference sequence). Germline trimming cut 4 bases from V and 0 bases from J; bases unmatched to any gene: 5. The CDR3 length is 17 residues. Here the CDR3 reads CASSPGQGSSGANVLTF. As DNA, the CDR3 is TGTGCCAGCAGCCCGGGACAGGGTAGCTCTGGGGCCAACGTCCTGACTTTC. The full variable domain, completed using reference TRBV5-5 and TRBJ2-6, is DAGVTQSPTHLIKTRGQQVTLRCSPISGHKSVSWYQQVLGQGPQFIFQYYEKEERGRGNFPDRFSARQFPNYSSELNVNALLLGDSALYLCASSPGQGSSGANVLTFGAGSRLTVL.

The chain links TRBV29-1 to TRBJ1-1; D remains unclear. Trimming removed 3 bases at V and 1 base at J, with 9 bases between. Germline V CDR1 and CDR2: SQVTM, ANQGSEA. This CDR3 spans 13 amino acids. The CDR3 nucleotides read TGCAGCGTTGAGTCGGGAAGGAACACTGAAGCTTTCTTT. Its translation is CSVESGRNTEAFF.

This clonotype was observed at least ten times. The rearrangement joins TRBV7-2 to TRBJ1-1, with TRBD1 matching 9 bases. Germline values: CDR1 SGHTA, CDR2 FQGNSA. V lost 4 bases, J lost 7 bases, and 4 bases stayed unmatched. The CDR3 spans 13 residues. Here the CDR3 reads CASSWGQGFEAFF. As DNA, the CDR3 is TGTGCCAGCAGCTGGGGACAGGGTTTTGAAGCTTTCTTT.

This chain uses TRBV6-5 with TRBJ1-1, with D hard to call. In germline, CDR1 is MNHEY, CDR2 SVGAGI. The CDR3 consists of 14 residues. Trimming removed 0 bases at V and 6 bases at J, with 11 bases between. The CDR3 loop is CASSYSFSLSEAFF. In DNA, the CDR3 is TGTGCCAGCAGTTACTCGTTCTCTCTCTCTGAAGCTTTCTTT.

The chain employs TRBV19 and TRBJ1-2, with TRBD1 as a possible D gene (6 bases). The ends were cut back, 6 bases at V and 4 bases at J, with 9 bases in the middle. The CDR3 runs 12 residues. From germline, CDR1 is LNHDA and CDR2 SQIVND (reference sequence). The CDR3: CASRRGIYGYTF. In DNA form, the CDR3 reads TGTGCCAGTAGAAGGGGGATCTATGGCTACACCTTC.

This clonotype was seen ten or more times. This chain connects TRBV6-5 to TRBJ1-1, with 7 bases identical to TRBD1. This CDR3 region has 16 residues. Germline CDR1 is MNHEY and CDR2 is SVGAGI. Germline trimming cut 2 bases from V and 0 bases from J; bases unmatched to any gene: 6. The DNA for the CDR3 is TGTGCCAGCAGTTACGGGACAGATACATTGAACACTGAAGCTTTCTTT. This codes for CASSYGTDTLNTEAFF.

This clonotype was seen ten or more times. The V and J genes are TRBV7-8 and TRBJ2-3; 7 bases line up with TRBD1. CDR3 length equals 16 residues. V was pared by 5 bases and J by 4 bases, with 12 bases of the junction left unmatched. CDR1 SGHVS and CDR2 FQNEAQ come from the germline V gene. CDR3: CASSPRTGRLADTQYF. CDR3 DNA: TGTGCCAGCAGCCCCCGGACAGGCCGTTTAGCAGATACGCAGTATTTT.

This clonotype was seen many times. The chain couples TRBV7-6 to TRBJ2-7, with D unresolved. Germline CDR1 reads SGHVS; CDR2 reads FNYEAQ. V dropped 5 bases and J dropped 3 bases, with 8 bases sitting between them. CDR3 size: 12 residues. The CDR3 spells CASSPGYYEQYF. The DNA of the CDR3 is TGTGCCAGCAGCCCAGGTTACTACGAGCAGTACTTC.

The chain couples TRBV27 to TRBJ2-5; D is possibly TRBD1 (6 bases). The CDR3 loop spans 15 amino acids. Germline CDR1 reads MNHEY; CDR2 reads SMNVEV (reference sequence). With 3 bases removed from V and 4 bases from J, the gap between germline ends came to 15 bases. CDR3 residues: CASSFIHTGLETQYF. Here the CDR3 DNA reads TGTGCCAGCAGTTTCATTCACACAGGGTTAGAGACCCAGTACTTC.

The J gene is TRBJ1-5, the V gene TRBV2; possible D gene TRBD1, 6 bases. Germline V lookup: CDR1 SNHLY, CDR2 FYNNEI. CDR3 length: 15 amino acids. V lost 3 bases and J 1 base, leaving 10 bases between the germline ends. The CDR3 here is CASSEWGPSNQPQHF. The CDR3 DNA reads as TGTGCCAGCAGTGAGTGGGGGCCGAGCAATCAGCCCCAGCATTTT.

In its sample, this clonotype ranks as medium-sized. V is TRBV7-8 and J is TRBJ2-7; D remains unclear. The V end was cut by 5 bases, the J end by 3 bases, with 14 bases between. The CDR3 is 14 amino acids. CDR1 and CDR2 (germline): SGHVS, FQNEAQ. In nucleotides, the CDR3 is TGTGCCAGCAGCCCGGATCTCACTGGCTACGAGCAGTACGTC. This gives the protein CASSPDLTGYEQYV.

This clonotype was seen a few times. V usage is TRBV7-9 and J usage is TRBJ1-4; 8 nucleotides agree with TRBD1. J lost 10 bases, V lost 6 bases, and 10 bases had no gene match. The CDR3 is 14 residues long. The germline CDR1 and CDR2 sequences are SEHNR and FQNEAQ (reference sequence). CDR3 coding DNA: TGTGCCAGCAGTATGGACAGGGATGGGGGAAAACTGTTTTTT. It yields the protein CASSMDRDGGKLFF.

In this sample, this clonotype turned up a few times. This chain joins TRBV12-3 or TRBV12-4 and TRBJ2-7; D might be TRBD2 (6 bases). The CDR3 is 14 amino acids. V lost 6 bases, J lost 1 base, and 13 bases lay in between. CDR3 DNA: TGTGCCAGCAGCTCAGCGGGTCATTCCTACGAGCAGTACTTC. This codes for CASSSAGHSYEQYF.

The chain recombines TRBV27 with TRBJ2-2; TRBD1 agrees at 7 bases. CDR1 MNHEY and CDR2 SMNVEV come from the germline V gene (reference sequence). The junction had 10 bases not matched to a gene; V was cut back by 8 bases and J by 1 base. The CDR3 totals 16 residues. The CDR3 sequence: CASRGQDGLNTGELFF. Here the CDR3 DNA reads TGTGCCAGCCGTGGACAGGACGGGCTGAACACCGGGGAGCTGTTTTTT.

This chain joins TRBV7-9 and TRBJ2-3; the D gene is possibly TRBD1 (6 bases). This CDR3 is 16 amino acids long. V lost 4 bases to trimming and J lost 0 bases, with 14 bases between them. Germline lookup yields CDR1 SEHNR and CDR2 FQNEAQ (reference sequence). Written as DNA, the CDR3 is TGTGCCAGCAGCTCGTCCTACAGGGAAAGCACAGATACGCAGTATTTT. It yields the protein CASSSSYRESTDTQYF. Complete variable domain (other parts from reference TRBV7-9 and TRBJ2-3): DTGVSQNPRHKITKRGQNVTFRCDPISEHNRLYWYRQTLGQGPEFLTYFQNEAQLEKSRLLSDRFSAERPKGSFSTLEIQRTEQGDSAMYLCASSSSYRESTDTQYFGPGTRLTVL.

This sequence joins TRBV7-9 and TRBJ2-1, with D possibly being TRBD1 (5 bases). Trimming removed 8 bases at V and 8 bases at J, with 16 bases between. Germline V gives CDR1 SEHNR, CDR2 FQNEAQ (reference sequence). This CDR3 contains 13 residues. CDR3 nucleotide sequence: TGTGCCAGCCCCCCCAGGGAAAGATATGAGCAGTTCTTC. It is translated as CASPPRERYEQFF.

This rearrangement joins TRBV27 to TRBJ2-1; 10 nucleotides line up with TRBD1. Germline loops: CDR1 MNHEY, CDR2 SMNVEV (reference sequence). The CDR3 spans 14 residues. V was clipped by 10 bases and J by 7 bases; unmatched bases: 10. CDR3 sequence: CATYEGQGRNEQFF. DNA for the CDR3: TGTGCCACCTATGAGGGACAGGGGCGAAATGAGCAGTTCTTC.

The chain has TRBV7-9 and TRBJ1-1, with D possibly TRBD1 on 5 matching bases. Trimming took 6 bases from V and 10 from J, leaving 18 bases between them. Germline CDR1 and CDR2: SEHNR and FQNEAQ (reference sequence). The CDR3 is 13 amino acids. The CDR3, as DNA: TGTGCCAGCAGACCCGACACTGGGGCTGGAGCTTTCTTT. This codes for CASRPDTGAGAFF.

This chain joins TRBV18 and TRBJ2-5; D tentatively reads TRBD1 or TRBD2 (6 bases each). The CDR3 is made up of 16 amino acids. The germline V and J ends were trimmed by 0 bases and 3 bases, with 14 bases remaining between them. Germline CDR1 is KGHSH and CDR2 is LQKENI. The CDR3 loop is CASSPPGAGEEETQYF. CDR3 DNA: TGTGCCAGCTCACCACCGGGGGCAGGGGAGGAAGAGACCCAGTACTTC.

The rearrangement links TRBV6-6 to TRBJ2-7; 11 nucleotides line up with TRBD1. This CDR3 comprises 13 residues. V gave up 7 bases and J gave up 6 bases; unmatched junction bases: 5. The germline V gene has CDR1 MNHNY and CDR2 SVGAGI (reference sequence). In DNA, the CDR3 is TGTGCCAGCATAGGGACAGGGGGAACCGAGCAGTACGTC. It specifies CASIGTGGTEQYV.

There are many counts of this clonotype. This chain links TRBV12-3 or TRBV12-4 with TRBJ2-1; D unresolved. Trimming cost V 1 base and J 0 bases, with 10 bases left between them. CDR3 length equals 16 residues. The chain's CDR3 is CASSLGPGRSYNEQFF. The CDR3 DNA follows: TGTGCCAGCAGTTTAGGTCCAGGCCGCTCCTACAATGAGCAGTTCTTC.

The table lists this clonotype with a few counts. V usage is TRBV6-8 and J usage is TRBJ2-1; no clear D. The CDR3 is 16 residues long. Between the trimmed V and J ends, which lost 2 bases and 5 bases, there was a span of 16 bases. Germline loops: CDR1 MNHGY, CDR2 SAAAGT. For the CDR3, the DNA is TGTGCCAGCAGTTACCCAGTGTCCGGCCCAAACAATGAGCAGTTCTTC. It codes for CASSYPVSGPNNEQFF.

This clonotype was detected a few times. The rearrangement joins TRBV14 to TRBJ2-7; D may be TRBD1 (6 bases). From germline, CDR1 is SGHDN and CDR2 FVKESK. The CDR3 totals 15 residues. The CDR3 region is CASSQVARFRGFENV. CDR3 bases: TGTGCCAGCAGCCAAGTGGCAAGATTCAGGGGATTTGAAAACGTC.

This clonotype was seen a few times. This chain links TRBV29-1 with TRBJ1-2; D remains unclear. Germline CDR1 reads SQVTM; CDR2 reads ANQGSEA. V lost 0 bases to trimming and J lost 4 bases, with 21 bases between them. The CDR3 is made up of 17 amino acids. CDR3 sequence (DNA): TGCAGCGTTGAAGATATAAGGTTTGGAGCGGTAGGCTATGGCTACACCTTC. This translates into CSVEDIRFGAVGYGYTF.

The chain is built from TRBV5-4 and TRBJ2-1; 8 bases map to TRBD1. Per the germline V gene, CDR1 is SGHNT and CDR2 is YYREEE (reference sequence). V lost 5 bases, J lost 6 bases, and 13 bases stayed unmatched. CDR3 length equals 16 residues. DNA for the CDR3: TGTGCCAGCAGTCCCTCCTCGGGACAGGTTCGCAATGAGCAGTTCTTC. Residues: CASSPSSGQVRNEQFF.